Listed below are T cell receptor beta chains from one sample, sequenced in a study of blood T cell repertoires in COVID-19. Produced via immunoSEQ multiplex PCR; TCRdb's table is partial and in-frame only. The repertoire holds about 44,000 clones, with 70% to 90% as singletons. Sequences were obtained from peripheral blood. The receptors derive from a man between 65 and 79 years old with active COVID-19. CDR3s leave out the opening cysteine and the closing phenylalanine or tryptophan. A D gene is named only where the DNA matches it firmly.

>TRBD1|TRBJ1-5|TRBV19
ASSGQGGWPQH
>TRBD2|TRBJ2-1|TRBV5-1
ASSLEASGGGNEQF
>-|TRBJ1-4|TRBV25-1
ASSEYRTSTNEKLF
>TRBD2|TRBJ2-1|TRBV4-1
ASSQSGTSGNEQF
>-|TRBJ1-3|TRBV9
ASSVEGVRSGNTIY
>TRBD2|TRBJ2-7|TRBV7-2
ASSLSYGGATEQY
>-|TRBJ1-4|TRBV7-2
ASSQRRRDEKLF
>-|TRBJ1-1|TRBV19
ASSSRVNTEAF
>TRBD1|TRBJ2-1|TRBV25-1
ASRGDSISYNEQF
>-|TRBJ2-5|TRBV6-5
ASGRTVYQETQY
>-|TRBJ2-7|TRBV7-6
ASAGGVPPYEQY
>-|TRBJ2-2|TRBV29-1
SVVGQGIGELF
>-|TRBJ1-1|TRBV5-8
ASSDRQVNTEAF
>TRBD1|TRBJ2-7|TRBV5-1
ASSSGQGPYEQY
>-|TRBJ1-5|TRBV4-2
ASSQDLVGQNSNQPQH
>TRBD1|TRBJ1-4|TRBV6-6
ASSPTGGMEKLF
>-|TRBJ2-1|TRBV5-5
ASSAPRVDNEQF
>TRBD1|TRBJ2-1|TRBV7-9
ASSRGQSSYNEQF
>TRBD1|TRBJ2-7|TRBV7-2
ASSLEGTTGAGTEQY
>-|TRBJ1-2|TRBV6-5
ASRFYGDNGYT
>-|TRBJ1-4|TRBV15
ATSLGNGVNNEKLF
>-|TRBJ1-1|TRBV28
ASRSGGNTEAF
>TRBD1|TRBJ2-1|TRBV6-5
ASSYEGQGPNEQF
>-|TRBJ1-6|TRBV7-3
ASSLSSYNSPLH
>-|TRBJ1-5|TRBV7-2
ASSLVRALSNQPQH
>TRBD2|TRBJ2-5|TRBV2
ASSEPGGAAETQY
>-|TRBJ1-1|TRBV29-1
SATGPVNTEAF
>TRBD1|TRBJ1-1|TRBV6-5
ASNSGTGRTEAF
>TRBD1|TRBJ2-4|TRBV7-2
ASSLVGGQEVNIQY
>-|TRBJ2-3|TRBV4-1
ASSLPGGPRTDTQY
>-|TRBJ2-5|TRBV11-1
ASSSQGQETQY
>TRBD2|TRBJ2-7|TRBV4-1
ASSQASGLAMYEQY
>TRBD2|TRBJ2-1|TRBV27
ASSSGGALNEQF
>TRBD2|TRBJ2-1|TRBV7-6
ASSLRPSDGLAGRYNEQF
>TRBD2|TRBJ2-2|TRBV5-1
ASSPGLANTGELF
>TRBD1|TRBJ1-4|TRBV4-2
ASSQESGQGYEKLF
>-|TRBJ1-1|TRBV2
ASTVRGDTEAF
>TRBD2|TRBJ2-5|TRBV25-1
ASSEREGRSRETQY
>-|TRBJ1-1|TRBV5-5
ATKLTGNTEAF
>TRBD1|TRBJ1-1|TRBV6-2/TRBV6-3
ASSYSQGVKWAEAF
>TRBD2|TRBJ2-1|TRBV5-1
ASSLAGTSVNEQF
>-|TRBJ2-3|TRBV7-2
ASSLAGGLGDTQY
>TRBD1|TRBJ2-2|TRBV6-6
ASRSTGTGETGELF
>TRBD2|TRBJ2-3|TRBV6-2/TRBV6-3
ASSYKTSAYTDTQY
>TRBD1|TRBJ1-3|TRBV5-4
ASSLPGTGGNTIY
>-|TRBJ1-3|TRBV21-1
ASSKLEIGSKPIGNTIY
>TRBD1|TRBJ1-1|TRBV7-2
ASRRRQGNTEAF
>TRBD2|TRBJ2-1|TRBV4-2
ASSQDLAGGFDEQF
>-|TRBJ2-7|TRBV9
ASSVAATSYEQY
>TRBD1|TRBJ1-1|TRBV9
ASSVGDRYTEAF
>TRBD2|TRBJ2-3|TRBV6-6
ASSTGTKADTQY
>-|TRBJ1-2|TRBV14
ASSTGFNYGYT
>TRBD1|TRBJ2-1|TRBV2
ASTGQGFREQF
>-|TRBJ2-1|TRBV7-9
ASSLDRNEQF
>TRBD1|TRBJ2-7|TRBV11-3
ASSLGTGDEQY
>-|TRBJ1-6|TRBV5-1
ASSLVVGRNSPLH
>-|TRBJ2-3|TRBV27
ASSPPPGSRDSDTQY